The 3 T cell receptor beta chains listed next were all sequenced from one sample in a study of shared clonotypes between healthy human individuals. Naive CD8 cells were CD45RO-negative, positively selected for CCR7, excluding terminally differentiated effector memory CD45RA+ cells. Profiling relied on immunoSEQ multiplex PCR, and the TCRdb table lists in-frame clones only, not all of them. The table lists about 2.1 million clones, 93% of them singletons. The specimen was naive CD8+ T cells from PBMCs. Receptors were obtained from a man between 18 and 35 years old in good health. Some clones in this sample may be carry-over from other donors' samples.

The J gene is TRBJ2-3, the V gene TRBV7-9; tentative D call: TRBD2 (6 bases). Trimming cost V 5 bases and J 1 base, with 16 bases left between them. Per the germline V gene, CDR1 is SEHNR and CDR2 is FQNEAQ (reference sequence). This CDR3 contains 16 residues. CDR3 sequence: CASSPKTGEGTDTQYF. The CDR3 DNA reads as TGTGCCAGCAGCCCTAAAACGGGAGAGGGCACAGATACGCAGTATTTT.

This clone was found a few times. V gene TRBV27 combines with J gene TRBJ1-1; no clear D. There are 13 residues in the CDR3. Trimming left V 4 bases short and J 1 base short, with 7 bases between. Germline CDR1 reads MNHEY; CDR2 reads SMNVEV (reference sequence). In DNA form, the CDR3 reads TGTGCCAGCAGTTATTTGCCGAACACTGAAGCTTTCTTT. This translates into CASSYLPNTEAFF.

The rearrangement uses TRBV6-5 and TRBJ2-7; 7 nucleotides match TRBD2. CDR1 and CDR2 from the germline V gene are MNHEY and SVGAGI. The CDR3 sequence is 15 residues long. Losses at the gene ends were 0 bases for V and 2 bases for J; bases not matched to a gene: 4. CDR3 in amino acids: CASSYSGTTPYEQYF. The CDR3 DNA follows: TGTGCCAGCAGTTACTCCGGGACTACCCCCTACGAGCAGTACTTC.